Following are 20 T cell receptor beta chains from one sample sequenced in a study of blood T cell repertoires in COVID-19. Profiled with immunoSEQ multiplex PCR; TCRdb holds only in-frame clones, not every one. The sample shows fewer than 250,000 clones, about 90% of them seen only once. The sample was peripheral blood. The receptors were sampled from a man aged 25 to 40 with acute or convalescent COVID-19.

This chain connects TRBV10-3 to TRBJ1-2; D remains ambiguous. Germline CDR1 reads ENHRY; CDR2 reads SYGVKD. The CDR3 loop spans 13 amino acids. Trimming removed 6 bases from V and 8 bases from J, with 16 bases in between. CDR3 DNA: TGTGCCATCAGCTCGACGCCAGGTCGGGGCTACACCTTC. This gives the protein CAISSTPGRGYTF.

The V and J genes are TRBV12-5 and TRBJ2-1; 11 nucleotides match TRBD2. V was clipped by 2 bases and J by 9 bases; unmatched bases: 9. The CDR3 loop spans 16 amino acids. Germline assignment: CDR1 LGHNT and CDR2 FRNRAP. The CDR3 sequence is CASGLSIAGGLGEQFF. DNA of the CDR3: TGTGCTAGTGGTTTGTCGATAGCGGGGGGGCTGGGTGAGCAGTTCTTC.

The rearrangement joins TRBV18 to TRBJ2-5; D remains ambiguous. In germline, CDR1 is KGHSH, CDR2 LQKENI. Trimming cost V 1 base and J 3 bases, with 9 bases left between them. CDR3 length equals 14 residues. The CDR3 sequence: CASSPLELKETQYF. The CDR3 DNA sequence: TGTGCCAGCTCACCACTTGAACTTAAAGAGACCCAGTACTTC.

The chain has TRBV5-1 and TRBJ2-2; no clear D gene. The V gene's germline CDR1 is SGHRS and CDR2 YFSETQ. Trimming shortened V by 5 bases and J by 0 bases, and 11 bases separated the two germline ends. The CDR3 contains 15 residues. CDR3 protein: CASRVSSANTGELFF. In DNA, the CDR3 is TGCGCCAGCAGAGTGAGCTCCGCGAACACCGGGGAGCTGTTTTTT. The full variable domain, in which reference TRBV5-1 and TRBJ2-2 provide the parts outside the CDR3, is KAGVTQTPRYLIKTRGQQVTLSCSPISGHRSVSWYQQTPGQGLQFLFEYFSETQRNKGNFPGRFSGRQFSNSRSEMNVSTLELGDSALYLCASRVSSANTGELFFGEGSRLTVL.

The CDR3: CASSPMADTGELFF. CDR3 in DNA: TGTGCCAGCAGCCCCATGGCGGACACCGGGGAGCTGTTTTTT. V gene TRBV7-3 combines with J gene TRBJ2-2, with D uncertain. The CDR3 spans 14 residues. CDR1 and CDR2 from the germline V gene are SGHTA and FQGTGA. Deletions cut 5 bases from V and 3 bases from J, with 10 bases between.

The gene calls are TRBV28 and TRBJ1-2; no definite D call. The V gene lost 7 bases and the J gene lost 0 bases, with 12 bases spanning the gap. Germline CDR1 is MDHEN and CDR2 is SYDVKM. The CDR3 length is 14 residues. CDR3 bases: TGTGCCAGCACCATATCAAGAGCTAACTATGGCTACACCTTC. It translates to CASTISRANYGYTF.

The V gene is TRBV5-5, the J gene TRBJ2-1; D not resolved. Trimming left V 0 bases short and J 0 bases short, with 10 bases between. CDR1 SGHKS and CDR2 YYEKEE come from the germline V gene (reference sequence). CDR3 size: 16 residues. CDR3 loop: CASSLGGRSSYNEQFF. The DNA of the CDR3 is TGTGCCAGCAGCTTGGGAGGTAGGAGCTCCTACAATGAGCAGTTCTTC.

The chain has TRBV18 and TRBJ2-7; D unresolved. The germline gives CDR1 KGHSH, CDR2 LQKENI. This CDR3 comprises 15 residues. Trimming removed 3 bases at V and 2 bases at J, with 14 bases between. DNA for the CDR3: TGTGCCAGCTCACCGGGCACCCTCCCCGCCTACGAGCAGTACTTC. Protein sequence: CASSPGTLPAYEQYF. Combining the CDR3 with reference TRBV18 and TRBJ2-7 gives the whole variable domain NAGVMQNPRHLVRRRGQEARLRCSPMKGHSHVYWYRQLPEEGLKFMVYLQKENIIDESGMPKERFSAEFPKEGPSILRIQQVVRGDSAAYFCASSPGTLPAYEQYFGPGTRLTVT.

This clone was seen only once. This rearrangement joins TRBV5-1 to TRBJ1-1, with D possibly being TRBD1 (5 bases). Trimming cost V 4 bases and J 7 bases, with 11 bases left between them. This CDR3 contains 12 residues. Germline V CDR1 and CDR2: SGHRS, YFSETQ. This chain's CDR3 is CASSSGADEAFF. The CDR3 DNA reads TGCGCCAGCAGCAGCGGGGCAGATGAAGCTTTCTTT.

J is TRBJ1-4 and V is TRBV30; 7 positions agree with TRBD1. CDR3 length: 14 residues. Germline lookup yields CDR1 GTSNPN and CDR2 SVGIG (reference sequence). After removal of 4 bases from V and 8 bases from J, the junction contained 10 bases not matched to a gene. The CDR3 sequence: CAWTLGDRDEKLFF. CDR3 in DNA: TGTGCCTGGACCCTAGGAGACAGGGACGAAAAACTGTTTTTT.

The CDR3 region has the DNA TGTGCCAGCAGCGTAGCCAGAAGCACAGATACGCAGTATTTT. Translation: CASSVARSTDTQYF. The chain combines TRBV9 with TRBJ2-3; D call uncertain. There are 14 residues in the CDR3. V gave up 0 bases and J gave up 0 bases, with 5 bases separating them. CDR1 SGDLS and CDR2 YYNGEE come from the germline V gene.

V usage is TRBV6-5 and J usage is TRBJ2-2, with 10 bases aligning to TRBD2. The trim removed 6 bases at V and 6 bases at J, leaving 7 bases unmatched. The germline CDR1 and CDR2 sequences are MNHEY and SVGAGI. This CDR3 comprises 15 residues. Written as DNA, the CDR3 is TGTGCCAGCAGGGAGCGGGGGGGCGGATCCGGGGAGCTGTTTTTT. Its translation: CASRERGGGSGELFF.

This clone is a singleton in its sample. CDR3 sequence reads: CASSTRLDNEQFF. The CDR3 DNA sequence: TGTGCCAGCAGCACGCGGTTGGACAATGAGCAGTTCTTC. This chain joins TRBV11-2 and TRBJ2-1; D remains ambiguous. Trimming cost V 5 bases and J 5 bases, with 10 bases left between them. Germline CDR1 and CDR2: SGHAT and FQNNGV. The CDR3 spans 13 residues. Together with reference TRBV11-2 and TRBJ2-1, the CDR3 gives the full variable domain: EAGVAQSPRYKIIEKRQSVAFWCNPISGHATLYWYQQILGQGPKLLIQFQNNGVVDDSQLPKDRFSAERLKGVDSTLKIQPAKLEDSAVYLCASSTRLDNEQFFGPGTRLTVL.

The chain uses TRBV5-6 and TRBJ2-7; 11 bases are a match to TRBD2. The germline CDR1 and CDR2 sequences are SGHDT and YYEEEE. The J segment lost 3 bases and the V segment lost 3 bases, leaving 8 bases of the junction unmatched. The CDR3 has 16 residues. The DNA for the CDR3 is TGTGCCAGCAGCTCCTCCGGGACTAGCGGACACTACGAGCAGTACTTC. It translates to CASSSSGTSGHYEQYF.

The chain links TRBV27 to TRBJ2-5; 8 bases match TRBD1. The CDR3 runs 16 residues. Per the germline V gene, CDR1 is MNHEY and CDR2 is SMNVEV (reference sequence). Germline trimming cut 6 bases from V and 5 bases from J; bases unmatched to any gene: 14. DNA of the CDR3: TGTGCCAGCAGCCTTTCCCGGACAGGGAGGAGGGAGACCCAGTACTTC. This translates into CASSLSRTGRRETQYF.

This rearrangement joins TRBV5-4 to TRBJ2-3, with TRBD1 as a possible D gene (6 bases). The length of the CDR3 is 17 residues. In germline, CDR1 is SGHNT, CDR2 YYREEE (reference sequence). The V end lost 0 bases, the J end lost 5 bases, and 19 bases lay between the germline ends. CDR3 protein: CASSLAHRTPQGDTQYF. Here the CDR3 DNA reads TGTGCCAGCAGCTTGGCCCATCGGACACCACAGGGAGATACGCAGTATTTT.

This clone was detected once. The CDR3 loop reads CASSPLIQTGELFF. As DNA, the CDR3 is TGTGCCAGCAGTCCCCTGATCCAGACCGGGGAGCTGTTTTTT. This rearrangement joins TRBV2 to TRBJ2-2; D call uncertain. Trimming took 5 bases from V and 5 from J, leaving 12 bases between them. The CDR3 is 14 amino acids. Germline lookup yields CDR1 SNHLY and CDR2 FYNNEI.

The J gene is TRBJ2-2, the V gene TRBV7-2; TRBD1 might be the D (6 bases). Germline CDR1 SGHTA, CDR2 FQGNSA. Trimming left V 7 bases short and J 1 base short, with 16 bases between. There are 16 residues in the CDR3. CDR3 protein: CASTTGTKRNTGELFF. CDR3 bases: TGTGCCAGCACAACGGGGACAAAACGGAACACCGGGGAGCTGTTTTTT.

The V gene is TRBV5-5, the J gene TRBJ2-1; a possible D gene is TRBD1 (5 bases). CDR1 SGHKS and CDR2 YYEKEE come from the germline V gene (reference sequence). V was trimmed by 4 bases and J by 4 bases, leaving 15 bases between them. The CDR3 consists of 15 residues. The CDR3 DNA sequence: TGTGCCAGCAGCCGCTTAGGGGCAGCTTACAATGAGCAGTTCTTC. This codes for CASSRLGAAYNEQFF.

This chain links TRBV4-2 with TRBJ1-1; 8 nucleotides line up with TRBD1. V shed 4 bases and J 1 base; nucleotides not matched to a gene: 8. This CDR3 has 16 residues. Germline V gives CDR1 LGHNA, CDR2 YNFKEQ. DNA of the CDR3: TGTGCCAGCAGCCCCCCTGCGGGACAGGCGAACACTGAAGCTTTCTTT. It is translated as CASSPPAGQANTEAFF.